These 5 T cell receptor beta chains share one sample of origin, sequenced in a study of shared clonotypes between healthy human individuals (dated by TCRdb to the early 2020s). The library was built by means of the immunoSEQ multiplex PCR assay. Not all clones reach the TCRdb copy of this immuneACCESS table, which keeps in-frame sequences only. Checked studies attribute under half of the gap to unresolved V genes and leave the rest unexplained. In all, the sample holds about 530,000 clones, and 90% to 96% of those were seen once. The ten largest clonotypes hold 0.06% of the sample. Input material: naive CD4+ T cells sorted from blood. The cell subset or site label for this specimen denotes: CD45RA+ positively selected. The receptors come from a woman aged 25 to 39 in good health.

This sequence joins TRBV23-1 and TRBJ1-2, with D uncertain. TRBV23-1 qualifies as an ORF whose function is uncertain. The CDR3 consists of 14 residues. Trimming took 3 bases from V and 5 from J, leaving 13 bases between them. CDR3 coding DNA: TGCGCCAGCAGTCATGTCCAACGTCTTTATGGCTACACCTTC. Amino acids: CASSHVQRLYGYTF.

The chain joins TRBV28 to TRBJ2-7; D remains ambiguous. Per the germline V gene, CDR1 is MDHEN and CDR2 is SYDVKM. The CDR3 covers 14 residues. The germline V and J ends were trimmed by 2 bases and 1 base, with 9 bases remaining between them. The CDR3 sequence: CASSLMRSSYEQYF. As DNA, the CDR3 is TGTGCCAGCAGTTTAATGAGGAGTTCCTACGAGCAGTACTTC.

The genes are TRBV30 and TRBJ1-4, with D hard to call. Trimming cost V 0 bases and J 7 bases, with 12 bases left between them. The CDR3 contains 14 residues. Germline-derived CDR1 and CDR2 are GTSNPN and SVGIG (reference sequence). CDR3 residues: CAWSVSILGEKLFF. The CDR3, as DNA: TGTGCCTGGAGTGTATCTATATTGGGTGAAAAACTGTTTTTT.

The chain uses TRBV27 and TRBJ1-2; D uncertain. CDR1 and CDR2 (germline): MNHEY, SMNVEV (reference sequence). CDR3 length: 15 amino acids. V was trimmed by 2 bases and J by 8 bases, leaving 18 bases between them. The CDR3 nucleotides are TGTGCCAGCAGTTTAGGGTACCGGGAGCGGCGGGGCTACACCTTC. This translates into CASSLGYRERRGYTF.

The V gene is TRBV19, the J gene TRBJ2-3, with 8 bases matching TRBD2. Germline V gene lookup returns CDR1 LNHDA and CDR2 SQIVND (reference sequence). The CDR3 totals 13 residues. With V trimmed by 6 bases and J by 2 bases, 1 base remained unmatched. The chain's CDR3 is CASRRGATDTQYF. CDR3 in DNA: TGTGCCAGTAGGCGGGGGGCCACAGATACGCAGTATTTT. Supplemented by reference TRBV19 and TRBJ2-3, the full variable domain reads DGGITQSPKYLFRKEGQNVTLSCEQNLNHDAMYWYRQDPGQGLRLIYYSQIVNDFQKGDIAEGYSVSREKKESFPLTVTSAQKNPTAFYLCASRRGATDTQYFGPGTRLTVL.